This T cell receptor (beta chain) was documented in a study of blood T cells in healthy people across ages. Points from the study as a whole: Not knowing donor CMV status may have confounded expanded clonotype changes.

Germline values: CDR1 SNHLY, CDR2 FYNNEI. The CDR3 is made up of 15 amino acids. The J segment lost 2 bases and the V segment lost 5 bases, leaving 5 bases of the junction unmatched. Staff drew around 10 milliliters of peripheral blood from each donor. Turning to this clonotype: The target antigen is unknown.

Primed by a sample-barcoded 5' primer and a J-beta primer mix, a second PCR proceeded for roughly 6 to 12 cycles. The authors tagged each cDNA molecule using a template-switch adaptor with 12 random nucleotides. In TCRdb, the 5' RACE reads were re-called with MiXCR into one record per CDR3 protein. The sample contains some 1 million distinct CDR3 sequences, 45% of which appear only once. This sequence joins TRBV2 and TRBJ2-7, with TRBD2 matching over 11 bases. This TCR derives from a woman aged 55-70 years in good health. Sequenced sample: blood. The CDR3 loop reads CASSTTSGSTYEQYF. The CDR3 bases are TGTGCCAGCAGTACCACTAGCGGGAGTACCTACGAGCAGTACTTC. The full variable domain, rest sourced from reference TRBV2 and TRBJ2-7, is EPEVTQTPSHQVTQMGQEVILRCVPISNHLYFYWYRQILGQKVEFLVSFYNNEISEKSEIFDDQFSVERPDGSNFTLKIRSTKLEDSAMYFCASSTTSGSTYEQYFGPGTRLTVT.